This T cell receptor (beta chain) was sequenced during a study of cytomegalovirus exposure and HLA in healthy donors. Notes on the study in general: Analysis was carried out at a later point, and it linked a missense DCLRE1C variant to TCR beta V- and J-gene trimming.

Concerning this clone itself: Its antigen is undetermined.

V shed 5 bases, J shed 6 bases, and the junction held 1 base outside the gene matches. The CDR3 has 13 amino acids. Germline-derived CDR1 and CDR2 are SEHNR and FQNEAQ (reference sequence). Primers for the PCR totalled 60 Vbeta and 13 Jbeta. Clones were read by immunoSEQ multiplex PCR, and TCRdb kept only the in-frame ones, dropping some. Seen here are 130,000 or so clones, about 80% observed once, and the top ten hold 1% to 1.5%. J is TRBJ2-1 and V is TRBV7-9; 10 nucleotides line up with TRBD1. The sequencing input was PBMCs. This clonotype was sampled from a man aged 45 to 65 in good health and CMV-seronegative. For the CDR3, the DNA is TGTGCCAGCAGCCGGACAGGGGGCAATGAGCAGTTCTTC. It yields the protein CASSRTGGNEQFF. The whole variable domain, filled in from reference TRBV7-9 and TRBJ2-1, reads DTGVSQNPRHKITKRGQNVTFRCDPISEHNRLYWYRQTLGQGPEFLTYFQNEAQLEKSRLLSDRFSAERPKGSFSTLEIQRTEQGDSAMYLCASSRTGGNEQFFGPGTRLTVL.